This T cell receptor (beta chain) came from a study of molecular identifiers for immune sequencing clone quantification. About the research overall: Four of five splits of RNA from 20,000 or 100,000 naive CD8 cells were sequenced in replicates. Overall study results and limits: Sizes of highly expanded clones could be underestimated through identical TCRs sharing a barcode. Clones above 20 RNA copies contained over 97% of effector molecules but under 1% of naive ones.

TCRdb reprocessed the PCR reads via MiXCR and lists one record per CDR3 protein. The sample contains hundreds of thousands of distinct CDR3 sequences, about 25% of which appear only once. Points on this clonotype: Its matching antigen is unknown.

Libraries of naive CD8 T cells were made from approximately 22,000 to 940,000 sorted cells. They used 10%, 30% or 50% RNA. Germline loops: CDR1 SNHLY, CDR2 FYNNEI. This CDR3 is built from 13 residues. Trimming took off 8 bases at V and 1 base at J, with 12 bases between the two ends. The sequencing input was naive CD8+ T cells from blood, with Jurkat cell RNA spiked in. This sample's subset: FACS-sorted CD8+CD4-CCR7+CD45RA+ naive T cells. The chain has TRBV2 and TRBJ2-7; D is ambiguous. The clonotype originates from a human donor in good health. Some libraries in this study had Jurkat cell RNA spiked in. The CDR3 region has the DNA TGTGCCAGCTACAAAAAGGATTCCTACGAGCAGTACTTC. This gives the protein CASYKKDSYEQYF.